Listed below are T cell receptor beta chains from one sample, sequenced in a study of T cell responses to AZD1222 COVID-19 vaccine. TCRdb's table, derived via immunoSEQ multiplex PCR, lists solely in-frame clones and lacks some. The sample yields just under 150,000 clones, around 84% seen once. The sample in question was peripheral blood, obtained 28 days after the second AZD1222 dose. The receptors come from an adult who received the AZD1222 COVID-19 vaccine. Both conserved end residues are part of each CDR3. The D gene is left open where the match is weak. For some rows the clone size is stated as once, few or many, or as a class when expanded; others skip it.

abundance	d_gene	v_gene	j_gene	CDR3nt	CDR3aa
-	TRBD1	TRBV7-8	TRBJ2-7	TGTGCCAGCAGCTTAGCTAGGACAGGGAATTCCTACGAGCAGTACTTC	CASSLARTGNSYEQYF
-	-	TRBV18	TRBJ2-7	TGTGCCAGCTCACCATGGGACCCGTCCCTGGGGGAGCAGTACTTC	CASSPWDPSLGEQYF
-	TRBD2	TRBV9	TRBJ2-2	TGTGCCAGCAGCGTAGGTGCGGGGGGAAACACCGGGGAGCTGTTTTTT	CASSVGAGGNTGELFF
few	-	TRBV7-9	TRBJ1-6	TGTGCCAGCAGCTTCACCTCGGGGGCGGGAGCCCTCCACTTT	CASSFTSGAGALHF
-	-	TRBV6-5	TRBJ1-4	TGTGCCAGCAGATTAGGGGGGACCCGTGAAAAACTGTTTTTT	CASRLGGTREKLFF
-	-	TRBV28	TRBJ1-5	TGTGCCAGCAGTACTGGGAGTTCAGGTCTTAGCAATCAGCCCCAGCATTTT	CASSTGSSGLSNQPQHF
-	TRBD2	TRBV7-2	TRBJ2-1	TGTGCCAGCAGCTTACGAGCGGGGGGAGGAAATGAGCAGTTCTTC	CASSLRAGGGNEQFF
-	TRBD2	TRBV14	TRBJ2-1	TGTGCCAGCAGCCACGGACTAGCGGTTCAGGCTCATGAGCAGTTCTTC	CASSHGLAVQAHEQFF
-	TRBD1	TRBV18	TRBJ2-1	TGTGCCAGCTCACCGGGGACAGGGTCAAATGAGCAGTTCTTC	CASSPGTGSNEQFF
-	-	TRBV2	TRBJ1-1	TGTGCCAGCAGGACACAGAACACTGAAGCTTTCTTT	CASRTQNTEAFF
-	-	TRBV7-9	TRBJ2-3	TGTGCCAGCAGCACCACAGGGTCCGTCCCCTATACGCAGTATTTT	CASSTTGSVPYTQYF
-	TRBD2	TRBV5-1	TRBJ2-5	TGCGCCAGCAGCTTGGTCGTTAGCGGGGGCCTAGGAGAGACCCAGTACTTC	CASSLVVSGGLGETQYF
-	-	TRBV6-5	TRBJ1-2	TGTGCCAGCAGTCCAATTGCCTTATATGGCTACACCTTC	CASSPIALYGYTF
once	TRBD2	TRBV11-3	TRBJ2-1	TGTGCCAGCAGCTTAGTCGGACGGACGGTGGCTAGCGGGAGCAATGAGCAGTTCTTC	CASSLVGRTVASGSNEQFF
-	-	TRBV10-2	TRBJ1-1	TGCGCCAGCAGTGAGTCGACGGGCGTGATTACTCCTGAAGCTTTCTTT	CASSESTGVITPEAFF
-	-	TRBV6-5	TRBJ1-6	TGTGCCAGCACCAAGACCGTTGCTAATTCACCCCTCCACTTT	CASTKTVANSPLHF
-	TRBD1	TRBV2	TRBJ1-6	TGTGCCAGCAGTGCGACAGGGGCCGGCTCCTATAATTCACCCCTCCACTTT	CASSATGAGSYNSPLHF
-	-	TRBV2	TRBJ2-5	TGTGCCAGCAGTGAACGAGAGACCCAGTACTTC	CASSERETQYF
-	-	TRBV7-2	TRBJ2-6	TGTGCCAGCAGCTTTGATATCTCTGGGGCCAACGTCCTGACTTTC	CASSFDISGANVLTF
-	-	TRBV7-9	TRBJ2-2	TGTGCCAGCAGCTTTGGGTCCGCGAACACCGGGGAGCTGTTTTTT	CASSFGSANTGELFF
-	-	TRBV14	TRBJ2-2	TGTGCCAGCAGCCTTCAGGGCACCGGGGAGCTGTTTTTT	CASSLQGTGELFF
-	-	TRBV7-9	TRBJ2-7	TGTGCCAGCAGCTTAAGCGGCAACACCGCCTACGAGCAGTACTTC	CASSLSGNTAYEQYF
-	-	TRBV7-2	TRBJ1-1	TGTGCCAGCAGCCCCAAGTGGGGAGCCAACACTGAAGCTTTCTTT	CASSPKWGANTEAFF
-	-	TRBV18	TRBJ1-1	TGTGCCAGCTCACCTCCCGGGCTCACTGAAGCTTTCTTT	CASSPPGLTEAFF
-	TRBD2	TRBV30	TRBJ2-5	TGTGCCTGGAGTCAGCCCGGGGGGGGAGTCTTAGAGACCCAGTACTTC	CAWSQPGGGVLETQYF
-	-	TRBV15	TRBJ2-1	TGTGCCACCAGCTCTCAGTTGGGGGAGGCCCCCCGAGAGCAGTTCTTC	CATSSQLGEAPREQFF
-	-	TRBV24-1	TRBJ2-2	TGTGCCACCAGTGGGCCCCAGGGGCCCGGGGAGCTGTTTTTT	CATSGPQGPGELFF
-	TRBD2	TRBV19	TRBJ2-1	TGTGCCAGTAGTATAGCGGGAGGGATGGTCGATGAGCAGTTCTTC	CASSIAGGMVDEQFF
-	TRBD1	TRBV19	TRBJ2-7	TGTGCCAGTAGTCGGGACAGGGCCTACGAGCAGTACTTC	CASSRDRAYEQYF
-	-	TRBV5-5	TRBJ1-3	TGTGCCAGCAGCGTTCTACGCTCGGGAAACACCATATATTTT	CASSVLRSGNTIYF
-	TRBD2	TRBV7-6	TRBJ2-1	TGTGCCAGCAGCTTAGCAGTAGCGGGAGAGGGTGAGCAGTTCTTC	CASSLAVAGEGEQFF
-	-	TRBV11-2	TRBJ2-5	TGTGCCAGCAGCTGGGGAGTTGAGGAGACCCAGTACTTC	CASSWGVEETQYF
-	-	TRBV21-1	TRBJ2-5	TGTGCCAGCAGCAAAGATAGAGCAGGGCAAGAGACCCAGTACTTC	CASSKDRAGQETQYF
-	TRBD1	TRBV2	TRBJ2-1	TGTGCCAGCATGGACCCGACAGGGGGAAATGAGCAGTTCTTC	CASMDPTGGNEQFF
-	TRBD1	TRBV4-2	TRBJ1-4	TGTGCCAGCAGCCAGACCGGGACAGGGGGCGTTGAGGAAAAACTGTTTTTT	CASSQTGTGGVEEKLFF
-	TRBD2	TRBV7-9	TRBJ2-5	TGTGCCAGCAGCCAGGGACTAGCGGGGTCGGTCCAAGAGACCCAGTACTTC	CASSQGLAGSVQETQYF
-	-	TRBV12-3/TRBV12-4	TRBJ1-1	TGTGCCAGCACCCGGGTCGGAGGCACTGAAGCTTTCTTT	CASTRVGGTEAFF
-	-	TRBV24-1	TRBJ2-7	TGTGCCACCAGTTCGTCTAGCGCTCCCTACGAGCAGTACTTC	CATSSSSAPYEQYF
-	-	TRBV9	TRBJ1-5	TGTGCCAGCAGCGTAGGATCCTATAGCAATCAGCCCCAGCATTTT	CASSVGSYSNQPQHF
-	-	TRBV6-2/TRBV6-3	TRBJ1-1	TGTGCCAGCAGTTATCTGGGAAAAGGGGCTTACACTGAAGCTTTCTTT	CASSYLGKGAYTEAFF
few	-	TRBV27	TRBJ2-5	TGTGCCAGCAGTTTTGATGGTGGATGGGAGACCCAGTACTTC	CASSFDGGWETQYF
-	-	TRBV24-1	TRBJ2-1	TGTGCCACCAGTGATTGGGACTCCAATGAGCAGTTCTTC	CATSDWDSNEQFF
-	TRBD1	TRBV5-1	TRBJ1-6	TGCGCCAGCAGCTTGATGACAGGGGGTTTTTCGCAAAATTCACCCCTCCACTTT	CASSLMTGGFSQNSPLHF
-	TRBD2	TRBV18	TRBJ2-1	TGTGCCAGCTCCCTCACTAGCGGGGGATACAATGAGCAGTTCTTC	CASSLTSGGYNEQFF
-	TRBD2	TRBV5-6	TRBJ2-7	TGTGCCAGCAGCTTGGGTAGCGGGGGTTCCTACGAGCAGTACTTC	CASSLGSGGSYEQYF
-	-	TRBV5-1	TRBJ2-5	TGCGCCAGCAGCTTGTCACTTTTTGAGACCCAGTACTTC	CASSLSLFETQYF
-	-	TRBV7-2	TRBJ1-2	TGTGCCAGCAGCCCGGGGGGGCAGAGTGGCTACACCTTC	CASSPGGQSGYTF
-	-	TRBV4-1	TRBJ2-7	TGCGCCAGCAGCCAAGTCACTTCGGGGGAGTACGAGCAGTACTTC	CASSQVTSGEYEQYF
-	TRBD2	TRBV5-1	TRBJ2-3	TGCGCCAGCAGCTGGGGATATAGCGGGGGCCTTAGCACAGATACGCAGTATTTT	CASSWGYSGGLSTDTQYF
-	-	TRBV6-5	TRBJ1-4	TGTGCCAGCAGGCCCTCAACTCAGGGCGAAAAACTGTTTTTT	CASRPSTQGEKLFF
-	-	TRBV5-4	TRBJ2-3	TGTGCCAGCAGCTTGGATTGGACTCCCACAGATACGCAGTATTTT	CASSLDWTPTDTQYF